The 13 T cell receptor beta chains below come from one sample, sequenced in a study of CD8 T cells in ankylosing spondylitis. Study results and caveats: A motif of fewer than ten highly homologous TCR beta variants was seen as apparently characteristic of ankylosing spondylitis blood.

These receptors lack a known antigen. A single record per CDR3 protein comes from TCRdb applying MiXCR to the 5' RACE reads. The repertoire consists of roughly 350,000 distinct CDR3 sequences, with 6.5% to 10% occurring once and the leading ten covering about 14%. The sequencing input was blood, either unsorted or a sorted T cell fraction (not recorded which). The receptor source for this set is a male donor with ankylosing spondylitis.

This clonotype appeared a few times. The V call is TRBV6-1, the J call TRBJ1-1; TRBD1 aligns across 7 bases. V was clipped by 7 bases and J by 7 bases; unmatched bases: 3. Per the germline V gene, CDR1 is MNHNS and CDR2 is SASEGT. The CDR3 has 11 residues. In DNA, the CDR3 is TGTGCCAGCAAAAACAGGGGTGAAGCTTTCTTT. Translated: CASKNRGEAFF.

There are many counts of this clonotype. The chain joins TRBV7-9 to TRBJ2-7, with D perhaps matching TRBD1 (6 bases). CDR1 and CDR2 (germline): SEHNR, FQNEAQ (reference sequence). V lost 5 bases and J lost 5, with 16 bases in between. The CDR3 loop spans 14 amino acids. The CDR3 region has the DNA TGTGCCAGCAGCCTCTGGACACAGGGTGACGAGCAGTACTTC. Translating it yields CASSLWTQGDEQYF. The full variable domain, its missing parts supplied by reference TRBV7-9 and TRBJ2-7, is DTGVSQNPRHKITKRGQNVTFRCDPISEHNRLYWYRQTLGQGPEFLTYFQNEAQLEKSRLLSDRFSAERPKGSFSTLEIQRTEQGDSAMYLCASSLWTQGDEQYFGPGTRLTVT.

The V gene is TRBV5-5, the J gene TRBJ2-7; 10 nucleotides align to TRBD2. The ends lost 0 bases at V and 6 bases at J; junction bases unmatched: 9. The length of the CDR3 is 16 residues. Germline-derived CDR1 and CDR2 are SGHKS and YYEKEE (reference sequence). The CDR3 coding sequence is TGTGCCAGCAGCTTGGAGTGGGCTAGCGGGAGTCGCGAGCAGTACTTC. This gives the protein CASSLEWASGSREQYF.

This clonotype was seen a handful of times. The chain combines TRBV4-3 with TRBJ2-5; D is perhaps TRBD2 (6 bases). The germline V gene has CDR1 LGHNA and CDR2 YSLEER. The CDR3 covers 16 residues. Deletions cut 4 bases from V and 5 bases from J, with 20 bases between. DNA of the CDR3: TGCGCCAGCAGCCTATCAACTAGCCCACCGGGGGAGACCCAGTACTTC. Encoded protein: CASSLSTSPPGETQYF.

The V and J genes are TRBV5-1 and TRBJ2-7; 8 nucleotides match TRBD1. Unmatched junction bases numbered 10, after V lost 4 bases and J lost 4 bases. The length of the CDR3 is 15 residues. Germline V CDR1 and CDR2: SGHRS, YFSETQ. This CDR3 reads CASSQGQVGLYEQYF. CDR3 DNA: TGCGCCAGCAGCCAGGGACAGGTGGGACTTTACGAGCAGTACTTC.

The rearrangement links TRBV7-2 to TRBJ1-1; D unclear. The CDR3 is 15 amino acids. Germline V gives CDR1 SGHTA, CDR2 FQGNSA. V was clipped by 1 base and J by 0 bases, with 9 bases between them. The CDR3 bases are TGTGCCAGCAGCTTAGTGGCGGGTATGAACACTGAAGCTTTCTTT. Encoded protein: CASSLVAGMNTEAFF.

The chain is built from TRBV27 and TRBJ2-3; D is unresolved. CDR1 is MNHEY and CDR2 is SMNVEV in the germline V gene (reference sequence). The CDR3 covers 14 residues. The V and J ends lost 10 bases and 1 base respectively, with 15 bases between them. This chain's CDR3 is CATRVGLGTDTQYF. Written as DNA, the CDR3 is TGTGCCACCCGAGTGGGATTGGGCACAGATACGCAGTATTTT.

The chain recombines TRBV5-1 with TRBJ2-5; TRBD2 might be the D (5 bases). V was shortened by 4 bases and J by 4 bases, with 8 bases between the two germline ends. CDR1 and CDR2 (germline): SGHRS, YFSETQ. The CDR3 has 12 residues. The CDR3 protein is CASSASGETQYF. The CDR3 DNA follows: TGCGCCAGCAGCGCGAGCGGAGAGACCCAGTACTTC.

This clonotype was observed many times. V gene TRBV20-1 combines with J gene TRBJ1-6; D gene uncertain. This CDR3 has 16 amino acids. The germline V gene has CDR1 DFQATT and CDR2 SNEGSKA (reference sequence). V shed 0 bases and J shed 8 bases, with 17 bases lying between them. CDR3 bases: TGCAGTGCTAGAGATATAACAGTGGTAGCCCATTCACCCCTCCACTTT. Translated, it gives CSARDITVVAHSPLHF.

This clonotype occurred many times. The rearrangement links TRBV4-2 to TRBJ2-5; a possible D gene is TRBD2 (6 bases). V lost 3 bases to trimming and J lost 5 bases, with 13 bases between them. CDR3 size: 14 residues. Germline CDR1 reads LGHNA; CDR2 reads YNFKEQ. CDR3 nucleotide sequence: TGTGCCAGCAGCCAGGGAACCCGGGGGGAGACCCAGTACTTC. Amino acid sequence: CASSQGTRGETQYF.

The rearrangement joins TRBV5-1 to TRBJ1-5; D uncertain. The CDR3 runs 14 residues. CDR1 is SGHRS, CDR2 YFSETQ, per germline. V dropped 0 bases and J dropped 5 bases, with 9 bases sitting between them. CDR3: CASSLAGPDQPQHF. CDR3 sequence (DNA): TGCGCCAGCAGCTTGGCAGGACCCGATCAGCCCCAGCATTTT.

This clonotype has only a few counts. This chain connects TRBV6-1 to TRBJ2-7; the match to TRBD2 covers 11 bases. This CDR3 region has 14 residues. V shed 4 bases and J 3 bases; nucleotides not matched to a gene: 2. Germline V gene sequence: CDR1 MNHNS, CDR2 SASEGT. The CDR3 DNA is TGTGCCAGCAGTGGGGGGACTAGCGGCTACGAGCAGTACTTC. Residues: CASSGGTSGYEQYF.

This clonotype was seen at least ten times. The V and J genes are TRBV29-1 and TRBJ2-2; possible D gene TRBD2, 5 bases. The CDR3 contains 13 residues. CDR1 SQVTM and CDR2 ANQGSEA come from the germline V gene. V lost 3 bases and J 1 base, leaving 6 bases between the germline ends. CDR3 DNA: TGCAGCGTTGATCGGGGGAACACCGGGGAGCTGTTTTTT. This translates into CSVDRGNTGELFF.